These T cell receptor beta chains were read from a single sample in a study of graft-versus-host responses after intestinal transplantation. The assay was immunoSEQ multiplex PCR, and TCRdb's table has in-frame clones only and misses some. Of some 92,000 clones listed, about nine tenths are singletons. These TCRs are of unknown antigen specificity. The starting material was unstimulated CD4+ T cells sorted from spleen or lymph node cells, obtained before intestinal transplant. The receptors originated from a human donor who received an intestinal transplant. The CDR3 runs from the conserved cysteine through the conserved F or W. A D gene is named only where the DNA matches it firmly. Size is stated for part of the rows, as once, few or many counts, or as a class when the clone is expanded.

size	V	D	J	DNA	CDR3
-	TRBV19	-	TRBJ2-2	TGTGCCGGTCGGACAGCGAACACCGGGGAGCTGTTTTTT	CAGRTANTGELFF
few	TRBV30	-	TRBJ2-3	TGTGCCTGGACCATGAGGGGGTCAGGAGATACGCAGTATTTT	CAWTMRGSGDTQYF
-	TRBV15	-	TRBJ1-2	TGTGCCACCAGCAGAGCGGGGGCTTCGGTGGTTGGCTACACCTTC	CATSRAGASVVGYTF
once	TRBV7-8	TRBD2	TRBJ2-7	TGTGCCAGCAGCTCATATCGGGCGGGAGGGCTCGGTACCTACGAGCAGTACTTC	CASSSYRAGGLGTYEQYF
-	TRBV6-4	-	TRBJ2-1	TGTGCCAGCAGCCAACAGGGAGGCTCCTACAATGAGCAGTTCTTC	CASSQQGGSYNEQFF
once	TRBV5-1	TRBD1	TRBJ1-4	TGCGCCAGCAGCTCCAGGGGGCACGGTGAAAAACTGTTTTTT	CASSSRGHGEKLFF
-	TRBV7-8	-	TRBJ2-1	TGTGCCAGCAGCTTATCCGAATTGAGCTCCTACAATGAGCAGTTCTTC	CASSLSELSSYNEQFF
-	TRBV5-6	TRBD2	TRBJ2-1	TGTGCCAGCAGCTTGACGGGGGGAGTGAATGAGCAGTTCTTC	CASSLTGGVNEQFF
-	TRBV28	-	TRBJ2-7	TGTGCCAGCAGCCCGCACTACGAGCAGTACTTC	CASSPHYEQYF
-	TRBV19	TRBD2	TRBJ2-4	TGTGCCAGTAGTATAACGCCGGGACTAGCGGGAGTGTTAGCCAAAAACATTCAGTACTTC	CASSITPGLAGVLAKNIQYF
-	TRBV9	-	TRBJ2-1	TGTGCCAGCAGCGTACCACAGACGGGGACGCAGTTCTTC	CASSVPQTGTQFF
-	TRBV10-1	TRBD2	TRBJ2-3	TGCGCCAGCATTCCGGGACTAGCGGGAGGGCCGACAGATACGCAGTATTTT	CASIPGLAGGPTDTQYF
-	TRBV11-2	TRBD1	TRBJ2-5	TGTGCCAGCAGCTTCTCCGGGACAGGATCCCCAGAGACCCAGTACTTC	CASSFSGTGSPETQYF
once	TRBV21-1	-	TRBJ2-5	TGTGCCAGCAGCCCGCCCGGCGGGTTTTTAGAGACCCAGTACTTC	CASSPPGGFLETQYF
-	TRBV19	-	TRBJ1-2	TGTGCCAGTAGTATCCTAGGGGGTGGCTACACCTTC	CASSILGGGYTF
-	TRBV28	-	TRBJ2-7	TGTGCCAGCAGTTTATTTCAGGGGAACTACGAGCAGTACTTC	CASSLFQGNYEQYF
-	TRBV4-2	-	TRBJ1-5	TGTGCCAGCAGCCAAGGAGGGAAGGGTCAGCCCCAGCATTTT	CASSQGGKGQPQHF
-	TRBV11-2	TRBD1	TRBJ1-1	TGTGCCAGCAGCTTCCGTCAGGGGGCAGGGACTGAAGCTTTCTTT	CASSFRQGAGTEAFF
-	TRBV5-1	TRBD1	TRBJ2-3	TGCGCCAGCAGCCTACAGGGGCGGACAGATACGCAGTATTTT	CASSLQGRTDTQYF
once	TRBV2	-	TRBJ2-3	TGTGCCAGCAGAGCCGGGACCCTCACAGATACGCAGTATTTT	CASRAGTLTDTQYF